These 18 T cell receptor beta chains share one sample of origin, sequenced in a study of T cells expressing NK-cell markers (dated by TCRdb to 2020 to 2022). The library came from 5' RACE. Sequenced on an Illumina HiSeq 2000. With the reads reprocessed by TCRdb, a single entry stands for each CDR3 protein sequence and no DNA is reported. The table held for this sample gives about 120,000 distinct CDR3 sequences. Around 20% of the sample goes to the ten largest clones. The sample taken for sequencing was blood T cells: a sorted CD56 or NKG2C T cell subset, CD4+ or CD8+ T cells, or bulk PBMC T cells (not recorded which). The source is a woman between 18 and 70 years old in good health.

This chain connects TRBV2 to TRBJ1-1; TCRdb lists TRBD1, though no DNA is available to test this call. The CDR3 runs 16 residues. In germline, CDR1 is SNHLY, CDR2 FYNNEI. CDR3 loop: CASSPGTGVMNTEAFF.

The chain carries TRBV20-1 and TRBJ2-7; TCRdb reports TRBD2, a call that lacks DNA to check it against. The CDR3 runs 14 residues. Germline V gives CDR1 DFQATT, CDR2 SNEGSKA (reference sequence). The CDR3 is CSASSGTKIYEQYF.

This CDR3 is CASSGRLAKIYEQYF. This rearrangement joins TRBV28 to TRBJ2-7; no DNA is available, so the TRBD2 call from TCRdb remains unchecked. Germline V CDR1 and CDR2: MDHEN, SYDVKM. The CDR3 totals 15 residues.

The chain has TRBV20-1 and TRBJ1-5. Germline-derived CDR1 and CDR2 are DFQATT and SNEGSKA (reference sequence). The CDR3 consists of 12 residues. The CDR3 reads CSASDSNQPQHF.

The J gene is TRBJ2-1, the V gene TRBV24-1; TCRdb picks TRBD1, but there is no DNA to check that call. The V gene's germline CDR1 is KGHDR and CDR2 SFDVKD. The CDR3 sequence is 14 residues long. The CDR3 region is CATSRDPAYNEQFF.

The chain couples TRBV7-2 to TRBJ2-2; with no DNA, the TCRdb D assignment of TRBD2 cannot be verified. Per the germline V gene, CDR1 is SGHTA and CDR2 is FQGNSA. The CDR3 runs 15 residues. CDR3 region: CASSPLAGYTGELFF.

CDR3 amino acids: CSASPDLDVSVF. The chain employs TRBV20-1 and TRBJ2-1; TCRdb returns TRBD1, unconfirmable since there is no DNA. The germline V gene encodes CDR1 DFQATT and CDR2 SNEGSKA (reference sequence). The CDR3 contains 12 residues.

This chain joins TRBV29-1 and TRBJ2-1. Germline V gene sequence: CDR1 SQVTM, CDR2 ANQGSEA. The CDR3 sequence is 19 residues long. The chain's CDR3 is CSVVIWTSTGSKINNEQFF.

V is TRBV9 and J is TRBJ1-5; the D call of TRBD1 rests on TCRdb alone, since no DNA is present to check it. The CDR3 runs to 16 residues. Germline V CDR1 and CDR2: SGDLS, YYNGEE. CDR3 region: CASSVDGGGSNQPQHF.

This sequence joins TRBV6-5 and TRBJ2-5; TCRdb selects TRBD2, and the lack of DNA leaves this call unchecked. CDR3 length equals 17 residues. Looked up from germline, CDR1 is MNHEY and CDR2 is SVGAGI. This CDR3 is CASSYLFGSLRGETQYF.

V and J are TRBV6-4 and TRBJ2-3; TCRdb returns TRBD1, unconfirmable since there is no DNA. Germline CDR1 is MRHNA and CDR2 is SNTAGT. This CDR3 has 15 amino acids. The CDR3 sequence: CASSDGGQATDTQYF.

This CDR3 reads CASSSGWGGETNYGYTF. The rearrangement joins TRBV12-3 or TRBV12-4 to TRBJ1-2. CDR3 length equals 17 residues.

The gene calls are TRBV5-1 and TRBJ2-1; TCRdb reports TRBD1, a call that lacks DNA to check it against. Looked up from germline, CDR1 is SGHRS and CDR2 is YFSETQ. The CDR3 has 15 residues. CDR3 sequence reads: CASSLGQGFYYEQFF.

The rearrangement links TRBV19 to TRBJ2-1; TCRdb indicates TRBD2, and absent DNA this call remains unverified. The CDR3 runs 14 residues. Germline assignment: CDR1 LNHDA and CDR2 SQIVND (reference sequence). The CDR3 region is CASTGSPRDNEQFF.

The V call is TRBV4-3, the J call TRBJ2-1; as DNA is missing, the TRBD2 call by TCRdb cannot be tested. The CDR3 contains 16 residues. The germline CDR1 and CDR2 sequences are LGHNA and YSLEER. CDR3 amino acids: CASSQEASGGYNEQFF.

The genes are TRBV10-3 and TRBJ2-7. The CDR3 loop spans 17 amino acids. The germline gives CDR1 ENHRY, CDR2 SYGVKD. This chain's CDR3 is CAISGATSAFSSYEQYF.

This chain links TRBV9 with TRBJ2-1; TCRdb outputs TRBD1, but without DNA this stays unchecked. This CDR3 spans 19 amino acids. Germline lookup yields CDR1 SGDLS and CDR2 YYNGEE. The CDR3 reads CASSVAPGGVLTSYNEQFF.

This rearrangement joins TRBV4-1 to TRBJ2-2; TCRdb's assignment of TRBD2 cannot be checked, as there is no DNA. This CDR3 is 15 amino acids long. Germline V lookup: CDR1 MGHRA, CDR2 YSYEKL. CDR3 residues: CASSQEAGGVGELFF.